This TCR beta chain was recovered during a study of lymphopenia after photon versus proton radiotherapy. Method: immunoSEQ multiplex PCR; TCRdb's copy keeps in-frame clones and lacks some. The sample lists 65,000 to 85,000 clones, 85% to 95% occurring once. The TCR was taken from a woman between 35 and 50 years old with cholangiocarcinoma. The sample was peripheral blood, taken from a patient treated with photon-based radiotherapy.

The CDR3 loop is CASSELGITSEQYF. DNA of the CDR3: TGCGCCAGCAGTGAGTTGGGGATTACTAGCGAGCAGTACTTC. The chain combines TRBV10-2 with TRBJ2-7; perhaps TRBD2 as D (5 bases). V was trimmed by 1 base and J by 6 bases, leaving 13 bases between them. This CDR3 comprises 14 residues. Germline V gene sequence: CDR1 WSHSY, CDR2 SAAADI.